This entry lists 17 T cell receptor beta chains sequenced from one sample in a study of shared clonotypes between healthy human individuals. Some clones are missing from TCRdb's copy, which holds only in-frame ones; the method was immunoSEQ multiplex PCR. The sample lists about 680,000 clones; 60% to 80% were seen once. Sequencing was done on a sample of memory CD4+ T cells sorted from blood. Subset: CD45RA-negative fraction. The receptor source for this set is a woman in her twenties or thirties in good health.

The sample holds a few counts of this clone. This rearrangement joins TRBV7-9 to TRBJ1-3; no definite D call. The ends were cut back, 11 bases at V and 2 bases at J, with 4 bases in the middle. The CDR3 length is 10 residues. Germline CDR1 and CDR2: SEHNR and FQNEAQ (reference sequence). The CDR3 DNA reads TGTGCCGGGGCTGGAAACACCATATATTTT. Translated, it gives CAGAGNTIYF.

The chain joins TRBV7-2 to TRBJ1-2; D is undetermined. V gave up 3 bases and J gave up 3 bases, with 11 bases separating them. Per germline, CDR1 SGHTA and CDR2 FQGNSA. The CDR3 covers 14 residues. CDR3 region: CASSLGMVDYGYTF. In DNA, the CDR3 is TGTGCCAGCAGCTTGGGTATGGTAGACTATGGCTACACCTTC.

This clone was seen more than once but under ten times. The chain combines TRBV4-1 with TRBJ2-1, with TRBD2 matching 12 bases. Germline CDR1 reads MGHRA; CDR2 reads YSYEKL. The CDR3 runs 15 residues. The V segment lost 3 bases and the J segment 8 bases; nucleotides outside the gene matches: 5. The CDR3 reads CASSQLAGGPYEQFF. CDR3 DNA: TGCGCCAGCAGCCAGCTAGCGGGAGGGCCCTATGAGCAGTTCTTC.

V usage is TRBV28 and J usage is TRBJ1-2; D uncertain. The CDR3 is made up of 14 amino acids. Per germline, CDR1 MDHEN and CDR2 SYDVKM. V was clipped by 3 bases and J by 5 bases, with 13 bases between them. The CDR3 region is CASSFASRGYGYTF. For the CDR3, the DNA is TGTGCCAGCAGTTTCGCCTCCCGTGGTTATGGCTACACCTTC.

This clone was observed at least ten times. The chain employs TRBV5-6 and TRBJ1-1, with D perhaps matching TRBD1 (5 bases). The CDR3 contains 15 residues. Looked up from germline, CDR1 is SGHDT and CDR2 is YYEEEE. Between the trimmed V and J ends, which lost 4 bases and 3 bases, there was a span of 16 bases. In DNA, the CDR3 is TGTGCCAGCAGCCTTGGTAGGGGTTGGGACACTGAAGCTTTCTTT. As protein: CASSLGRGWDTEAFF.

The chain joins TRBV6-6 to TRBJ1-4; D uncertain. This CDR3 contains 14 residues. Per germline, CDR1 MNHNY and CDR2 SVGAGI (reference sequence). The V and J ends lost 6 bases and 7 bases respectively, with 15 bases between them. CDR3 sequence reads: CASSRVWTGEKLFF. Here the CDR3 DNA reads TGTGCCAGCAGCCGGGTGTGGACGGGTGAAAAACTGTTTTTT.

This rearrangement joins TRBV4-1 to TRBJ2-7; D unresolved. Trimming cost V 4 bases and J 5 bases, with 6 bases left between them. CDR3 length: 11 amino acids. The germline V gene encodes CDR1 MGHRA and CDR2 YSYEKL. CDR3 coding DNA: TGCGCCAGCAGCCTAATCGACGAGCAGTACTTC. It translates to CASSLIDEQYF.

J is TRBJ1-2 and V is TRBV27; TRBD1 agrees at 8 bases. Germline V gene data show CDR1 as MNHEY and CDR2 as SMNVEV (reference sequence). This CDR3 has 11 amino acids. The V and J ends lost 9 bases and 6 bases, in that order; junction bases with no gene match: 3. CDR3 nucleotides: TGTGCCAGTAGGGACAGGCATGGCTACACCTTC. This sequence encodes CASRDRHGYTF.

V is TRBV18 and J is TRBJ1-4; D gene uncertain. V lost 0 bases and J lost 7, with 9 bases in between. This CDR3 has 14 residues. Germline CDR1 and CDR2: KGHSH and LQKENI. Written as DNA, the CDR3 is TGTGCCAGCTCACCACCGTCGTCCTCTGAAAAACTGTTTTTT. This translates into CASSPPSSSEKLFF.

This clone came up once. The chain carries TRBV30 and TRBJ2-3; TRBD1 matches 10 bases. Germline-derived CDR1 and CDR2 are GTSNPN and SVGIG (reference sequence). This CDR3 region has 16 residues. V trimming: 3 bases; J trimming: 0 bases; junction bases outside the gene matches: 6. CDR3 bases: TGTGCCTGGAGGCGTGACAGGGGGCTGAGCACAGATACGCAGTATTTT. Translation: CAWRRDRGLSTDTQYF.

The CDR3 here is CATSSARLIGSYEQYF. As DNA, the CDR3 is TGTGCCACCAGCTCAGCCCGTCTGATTGGGTCCTACGAGCAGTACTTC. V and J are TRBV15 and TRBJ2-7; D gene uncertain. The germline V and J ends were trimmed by 5 bases and 1 base, with 18 bases remaining between them. This CDR3 has 16 amino acids. The germline gives CDR1 LNHNV, CDR2 YYDKDF (reference sequence).

The chain has TRBV5-1 and TRBJ2-5; 8 nucleotides line up with TRBD1. The junction had 8 bases not matched to a gene; V was cut back by 5 bases and J by 2 bases. Germline-derived CDR1 and CDR2 are SGHRS and YFSETQ. This CDR3 has 15 residues. CDR3 sequence (DNA): TGCGCCAGCAGACCTAGTAACAGGGGGCAAGAGACCCAGTACTTC. This encodes CASRPSNRGQETQYF.

This clone showed up just once. The CDR3 DNA reads TGTGCCAGCAGTCAGCTGGGGGGACTAGCGGGAGGAGGGGCAGATACGCAGTATTTT. As protein: CASSQLGGLAGGGADTQYF. The chain couples TRBV28 to TRBJ2-3, with TRBD2 matching 15 bases. Trimming took 5 bases from V and 4 from J; bases not matched to a gene: 13. This CDR3 contains 19 residues. Germline CDR1 and CDR2: MDHEN and SYDVKM.

V gene TRBV5-4 combines with J gene TRBJ2-3; the D gene is possibly TRBD1 (6 bases). The CDR3 length is 15 residues. The V and J ends lost 1 base and 3 bases respectively, with 12 bases between them. CDR1 and CDR2 (germline): SGHNT, YYREEE (reference sequence). The DNA for the CDR3 is TGTGCCAGCAGCTTGAAGGGGGTAAGAACAGATACGCAGTATTTT. Translated: CASSLKGVRTDTQYF.

The chain uses TRBV7-6 and TRBJ2-1, with 8 bases fitting TRBD2. The CDR3 spans 18 residues. J was trimmed by 4 bases and V by 1 base; bases with no gene match: 12. Germline-derived CDR1 and CDR2 are SGHVS and FNYEAQ. CDR3 DNA: TGTGCCAGCAGCTTAGAGGGGACTAGAAGAAACACTTACAATGAGCAGTTCTTC. Amino acid sequence: CASSLEGTRRNTYNEQFF.

Worth noting for this clone: In the same sample, other DNA sequences code for this CDR3. The chain is built from TRBV28 and TRBJ2-7; D call uncertain. Germline lookup yields CDR1 MDHEN and CDR2 SYDVKM. V gave up 2 bases and J gave up 3 bases, with 8 bases separating them. There are 13 residues in the CDR3. The CDR3 is CASSLGTHYEQYF. In DNA form, the CDR3 reads TGTGCCAGCAGTTTAGGCACGCACTACGAGCAGTACTTC.

The chain recombines TRBV6-5 with TRBJ1-5, with D possibly being TRBD1 (5 bases). V shed 2 bases and J shed 6 bases, with 11 bases lying between them. This CDR3 is 14 amino acids long. The germline gives CDR1 MNHEY, CDR2 SVGAGI. This CDR3 is CASSYGGGSQPQHF. DNA of the CDR3: TGTGCCAGCAGTTACGGGGGGGGGTCTCAGCCCCAGCATTTT.